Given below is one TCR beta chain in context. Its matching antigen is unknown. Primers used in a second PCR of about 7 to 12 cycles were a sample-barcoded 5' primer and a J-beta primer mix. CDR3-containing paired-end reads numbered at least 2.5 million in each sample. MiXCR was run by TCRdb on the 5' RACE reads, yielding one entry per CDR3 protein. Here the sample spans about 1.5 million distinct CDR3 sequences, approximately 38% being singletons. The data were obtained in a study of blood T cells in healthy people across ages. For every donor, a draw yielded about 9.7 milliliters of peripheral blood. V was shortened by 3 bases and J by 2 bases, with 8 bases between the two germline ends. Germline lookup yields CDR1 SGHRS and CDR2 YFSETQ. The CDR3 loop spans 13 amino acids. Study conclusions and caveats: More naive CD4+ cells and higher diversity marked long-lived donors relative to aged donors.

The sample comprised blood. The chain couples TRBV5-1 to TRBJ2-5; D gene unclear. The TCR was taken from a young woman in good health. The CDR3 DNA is TGCGCCAGCAGCTGGCCGACACAAGAGACCCAGTACTTC. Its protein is CASSWPTQETQYF.